This T cell receptor beta chain emerged from a study of T cells in pancreatic ductal adenocarcinoma. Study-level points and caveats: This surgical cohort overrepresents the minority presenting with early-stage disease.

Sequencing was performed with immunoSEQ multiplex PCR; in TCRdb, only in-frame clones are kept and a portion is missing. In the table there are under 20,000 clones, 88% of which are singletons. The selected patients with pancreatic ductal adenocarcinoma had surgery but no neoadjuvant therapy. Germline V lookup: CDR1 MDHEN, CDR2 SYDVKM. The CDR3 spans 15 residues. J gave up 4 bases and V 6 bases, and 7 bases lay outside the gene matches. About this clone: No antigen is known for it.

The sample was PBMCs. This receptor was obtained from a human donor with pancreatic ductal adenocarcinoma. The V call is TRBV28, the J call TRBJ2-3, with TRBD2 identical over 10 bases. CDR3: CASSIGTSDSDTQYF. CDR3 DNA sequence: TGTGCCAGCAGCATTGGGACTAGCGATTCAGATACGCAGTATTTT.